This TCR beta chain was sequenced during a study of blood T cell repertoires in COVID-19 (dated by TCRdb to the early 2020s). As for the study more broadly: Samples from collaborators originated in the United States, Italy and Spain and spanned both the acute and convalescent phases of COVID-19. The prospective study material was composed of cDNA or gDNA derived from T cells, B-cell-depleted T cells, or PBMCs. Deeply sampled blood TCRbeta repertoires from subjects exposed to, actively infected with, or recovered from COVID-19 were included in the dataset. The repertoires were made available in a free public database intended to serve as a resource for research on the immune response to SARS-CoV-2. The samples were drawn from two sources: the first 160 participants of the ongoing ImmuneRACE study, and over 1,000 subjects contributed by 6 global collaborators. A de-identified subject ID, COVID-19 status, age in years and sex were almost always included in the sample metadata. Where available, HLA class I and class II types were taken from metadata supplied by the sample provider and were not determined by assay-based typing.

Study-wide conclusions, independent of this receptor: Clinical and demographic metadata were provided uncurated, with the amount varying by source and participant.

The immunoSEQ Assay, a bias-controlled multiplex PCR, was used to amplify TCRbeta CDR3 regions from genomic DNA. As for how the authors treated the data: The number of nucleated cells in each sample was estimated by amplification of reference gene primers within the assay. To quantify the absolute abundance of each unique TCRbeta CDR3 rearrangement, sequence reads were collapsed and filtered. For each sample, productive Simpson clonality was calculated as the square root of Simpson's diversity index over productive rearrangements. As stored in TCRdb, this immuneACCESS dataset retains in-frame rearrangements with V and J assigned. A fraction of the clones does not appear; measured against another copy, unresolved V genes explain less than half of the discrepancy, and the remainder lacks a known reason. Clonal size and the V and J genes are those of that table, whereas D and trimming came from the DNA. For this sample there are 170,000 or so clones; roughly 79% appear just once. The ten most abundant clones make up approximately 27% of the sample.

From cysteine to phenylalanine, the CDR3 is 16 amino acids long. Here the CDR3 DNA is all that survives: 48 bases in frame from base 1. The junction shows trimming of 5 bases on V and 3 bases on J, and the gene matches do not reach 9 bases of it. CDR1 and CDR2 were assigned from the germline V gene as SGHTA and FQGNSA. Collaborating institutions collected whole blood in K2EDTA tubes following their own protocols. For TCRbeta analysis, collaborator samples were shipped as frozen whole blood, as isolated PBMCs, or as DNA extracted from either sample type. About this clone itself: Its antigen specificity is not known. Per-base quality was not reported, and no clone a single base away is much larger than it.

The sequence was obtained from an older woman with acute or convalescent COVID-19. Sequencing used peripheral blood. The chain is encoded by TRBV7-2 joined to TRBJ2-7, with TRBD1 identical over 11 junction bases. The DNA sequence follows: TGTGCCAGCAGCCCAGATCTGGGGACAGGGGGCTACGAGCAGTACTTC. Translated, this is CASSPDLGTGGYEQYF.